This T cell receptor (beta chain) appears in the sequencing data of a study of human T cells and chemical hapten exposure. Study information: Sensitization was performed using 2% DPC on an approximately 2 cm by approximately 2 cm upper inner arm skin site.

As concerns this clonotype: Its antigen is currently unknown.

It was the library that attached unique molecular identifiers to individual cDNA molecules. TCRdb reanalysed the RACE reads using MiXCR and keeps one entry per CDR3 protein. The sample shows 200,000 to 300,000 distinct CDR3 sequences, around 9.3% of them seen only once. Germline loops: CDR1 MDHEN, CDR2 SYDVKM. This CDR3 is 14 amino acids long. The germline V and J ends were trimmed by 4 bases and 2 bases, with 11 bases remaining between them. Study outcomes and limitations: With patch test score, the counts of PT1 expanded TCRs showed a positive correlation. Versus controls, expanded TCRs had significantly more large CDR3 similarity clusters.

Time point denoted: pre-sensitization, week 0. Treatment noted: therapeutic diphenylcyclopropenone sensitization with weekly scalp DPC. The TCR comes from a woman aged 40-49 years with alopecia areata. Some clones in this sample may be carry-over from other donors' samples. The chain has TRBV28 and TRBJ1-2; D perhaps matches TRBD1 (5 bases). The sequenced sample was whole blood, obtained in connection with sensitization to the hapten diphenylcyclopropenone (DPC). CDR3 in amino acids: CASSSGGSNYGYTF. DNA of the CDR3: TGTGCCAGCAGTTCCGGGGGTTCCAACTATGGCTACACCTTC.